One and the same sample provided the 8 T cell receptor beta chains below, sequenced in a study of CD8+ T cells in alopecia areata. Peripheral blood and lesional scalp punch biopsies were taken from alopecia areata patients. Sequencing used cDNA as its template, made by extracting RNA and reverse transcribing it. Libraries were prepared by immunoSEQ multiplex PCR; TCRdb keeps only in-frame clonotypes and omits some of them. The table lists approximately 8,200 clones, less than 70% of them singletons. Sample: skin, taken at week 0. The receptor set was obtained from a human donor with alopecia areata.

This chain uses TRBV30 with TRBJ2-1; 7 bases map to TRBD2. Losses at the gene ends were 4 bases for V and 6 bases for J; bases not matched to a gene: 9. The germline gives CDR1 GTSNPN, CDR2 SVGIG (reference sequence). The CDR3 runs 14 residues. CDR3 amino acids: CAWIPPAGLNEQFF. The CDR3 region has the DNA TGTGCCTGGATCCCCCCAGCGGGACTCAATGAGCAGTTCTTC.

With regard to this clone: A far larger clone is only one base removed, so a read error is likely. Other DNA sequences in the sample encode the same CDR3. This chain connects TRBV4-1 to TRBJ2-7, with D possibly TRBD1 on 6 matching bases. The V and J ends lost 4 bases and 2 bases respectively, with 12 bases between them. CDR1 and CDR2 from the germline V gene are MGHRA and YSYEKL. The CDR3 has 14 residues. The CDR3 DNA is TGCGCCAGCAGCCCGTCGACAGGACCCTACGAGCAGTACTTC. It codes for CASSPSTGPYEQYF.

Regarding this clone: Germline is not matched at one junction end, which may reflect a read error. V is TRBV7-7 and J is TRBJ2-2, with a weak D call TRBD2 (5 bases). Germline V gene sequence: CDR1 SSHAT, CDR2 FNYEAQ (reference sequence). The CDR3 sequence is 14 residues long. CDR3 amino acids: CASSGQLGSGELFF. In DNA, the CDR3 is TGTGCTAGCAGCGGCCAACTGGGGTCCGGGGAGCTGTTTTTT.

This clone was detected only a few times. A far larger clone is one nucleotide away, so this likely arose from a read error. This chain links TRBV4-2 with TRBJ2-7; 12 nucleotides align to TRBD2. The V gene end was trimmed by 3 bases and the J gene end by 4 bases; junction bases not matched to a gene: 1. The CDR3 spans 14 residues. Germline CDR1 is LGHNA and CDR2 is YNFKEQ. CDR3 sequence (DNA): TGTGCCAGCAGCCAGGGGACTAGCGGGTACGAGCAGTACTTC. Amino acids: CASSQGTSGYEQYF.

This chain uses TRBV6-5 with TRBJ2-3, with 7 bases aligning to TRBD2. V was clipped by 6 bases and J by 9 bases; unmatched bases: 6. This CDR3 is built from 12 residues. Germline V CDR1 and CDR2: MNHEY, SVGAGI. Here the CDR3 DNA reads TGTGCCAGCAGGCCCGATAGCGGGACGCAGTATTTT. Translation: CASRPDSGTQYF.

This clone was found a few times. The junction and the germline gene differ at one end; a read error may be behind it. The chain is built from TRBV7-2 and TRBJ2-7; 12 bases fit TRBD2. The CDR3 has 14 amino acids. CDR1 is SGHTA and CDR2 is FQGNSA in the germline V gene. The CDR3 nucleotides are TGCGCCAGCAGCCAGGGGACTAGCGGGTACGAGCAGTACTTC. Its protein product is CASSQGTSGYEQYF.

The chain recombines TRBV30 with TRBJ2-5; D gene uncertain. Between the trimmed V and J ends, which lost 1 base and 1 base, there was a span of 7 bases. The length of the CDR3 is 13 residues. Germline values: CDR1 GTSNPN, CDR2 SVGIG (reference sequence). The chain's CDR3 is CAWSGGRQETQYF. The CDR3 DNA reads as TGTGCCTGGAGTGGTGGGCGCCAAGAGACCCAGTACTTC. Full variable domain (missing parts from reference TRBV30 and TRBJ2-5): SQTIHQWPATLVQPVGSPLSLECTVEGTSNPNLYWYRQAAGRGLQLLFYSVGIGQISSEVPQNLSASRPQDRQFILSSKKLLLSDSGFYLCAWSGGRQETQYFGPGTRLLVL.

The chain's CDR3 is CIGGTGAGYTF. The CDR3 nucleotides are TGCATCGGCGGGACAGGGGCAGGCTACACCTTC. This rearrangement joins TRBV29-1 to TRBJ1-2; 10 bases match TRBD1. Germline V lookup: CDR1 SQVTM, CDR2 ANQGSEA. The length of the CDR3 is 11 residues.